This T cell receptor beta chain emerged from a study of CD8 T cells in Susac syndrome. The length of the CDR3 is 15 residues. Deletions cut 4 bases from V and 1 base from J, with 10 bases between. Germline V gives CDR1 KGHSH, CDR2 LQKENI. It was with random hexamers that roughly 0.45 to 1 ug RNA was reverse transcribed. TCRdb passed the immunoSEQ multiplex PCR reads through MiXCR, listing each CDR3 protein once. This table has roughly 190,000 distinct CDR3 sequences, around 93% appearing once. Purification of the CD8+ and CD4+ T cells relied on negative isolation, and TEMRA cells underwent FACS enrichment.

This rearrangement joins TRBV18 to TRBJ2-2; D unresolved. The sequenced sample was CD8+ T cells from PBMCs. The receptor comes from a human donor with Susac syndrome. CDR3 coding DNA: TGTGCCAGCTCACGGTCACAGATGAACACCGGGGAGCTGTTTTTT. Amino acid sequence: CASSRSQMNTGELFF.